This T cell receptor (beta chain) emerged from a study of blood T cells in healthy people across ages. This CDR3 contains 13 residues. Per the germline V gene, CDR1 is MNHNS and CDR2 is SASEGT. V was pared by 4 bases and J by 9 bases, with 13 bases between. Findings and caveats of the study: Estimates drawn from one million T cells were deemed to understate diversity. What prevented conclusive comparison of naive and antigen-experienced cells was that PBMCs were unsorted. A roughly linear age-dependent decrease characterized TCR beta diversity per million T cells.

Next came a second PCR, run for about 6 to 12 cycles, which used a sample-barcoded 5' primer along with a J-beta primer mix. From each sample, at least 2.5 million paired-end reads containing CDR3 were obtained. One entry per CDR3 protein, called by TCRdb with MiXCR from the 5' RACE reads. The sample has roughly 790,000 distinct CDR3 sequences, roughly two fifths seen once. Note on this clonotype: The antigen remains unidentified.

This chain joins TRBV6-1 and TRBJ2-1; possibly TRBD1 for D (6 bases). This receptor was obtained from a woman in her sixties or seventies in good health. The sequencing input was blood. The CDR3 nucleotides read TGTGCCAGCAGTGCACAGGGACAAAGTGAGCAGTTCTTC. This codes for CASSAQGQSEQFF.